The 16 T cell receptor beta chains listed next were all sequenced from one sample in a study of T cell responses to AZD1222 COVID-19 vaccine. Some clones are missing from TCRdb's copy, which holds only in-frame ones; the method was immunoSEQ multiplex PCR. The sample holds 180,000 or so clones, approximately 90% seen once. The sample consisted of peripheral blood, taken on day 0 of AZD1222 vaccination. These receptor sequences come from an adult in good health.

In DNA, the CDR3 is TGTGCCAGCAGCCTCGGACAGGGTCCTCCACCTAGCACAGATACGCAGTATTTT. This translates into CASSLGQGPPPSTDTQYF. This chain links TRBV11-3 with TRBJ2-3; 8 bases fit TRBD1. Germline CDR1 and CDR2: SGHNT and YENEEA. With V trimmed by 5 bases and J by 0 bases, 13 bases remained unmatched. This CDR3 region has 18 residues.

V and J are TRBV7-9 and TRBJ1-2; D is perhaps TRBD1 (6 bases). V dropped 5 bases and J dropped 5 bases, with 18 bases sitting between them. Germline CDR1 reads SEHNR; CDR2 reads FQNEAQ (reference sequence). The CDR3 loop spans 15 amino acids. The CDR3 here is CASSHRRGTSYGYTF. The CDR3 DNA reads as TGTGCCAGCAGCCATAGACGAGGGACATCTTATGGCTACACCTTC.

This sequence joins TRBV12-3 or TRBV12-4 and TRBJ2-7, with TRBD2 as a possible D gene (5 bases). The CDR3 loop spans 13 amino acids. V lost 3 bases to trimming and J lost 6 bases, with 12 bases between them. In DNA form, the CDR3 reads TGTGCCAGCAGTTTCATGGGGAGAGGCGAGCAGTACTTC. Encoded protein: CASSFMGRGEQYF.

This clone has just one count. The chain uses TRBV18 and TRBJ1-3, with 8 bases fitting TRBD1. Looked up from germline, CDR1 is KGHSH and CDR2 is LQKENI. The V segment lost 6 bases and the J segment 3 bases; nucleotides outside the gene matches: 7. CDR3 length: 15 residues. CDR3 DNA: TGTGCCAGCTCTCCAGGACAGGGAAGTGGAAACACCATATATTTT. Translation gives CASSPGQGSGNTIYF.

J is TRBJ2-5 and V is TRBV18; D ambiguous. Trimming left V 5 bases short and J 2 bases short, with 3 bases between. The germline CDR1 and CDR2 sequences are KGHSH and LQKENI. The CDR3 totals 11 residues. Here the CDR3 DNA reads TGTGCCAGCTCAGAACAAGAGACCCAGTACTTC. Translating gives CASSEQETQYF.

V usage is TRBV6-4 and J usage is TRBJ2-2; 7 nucleotides line up with TRBD2. The CDR3 covers 13 residues. The germline V gene has CDR1 MRHNA and CDR2 SNTAGT. The J segment lost 6 bases and the V segment lost 4 bases, leaving 2 bases of the junction unmatched. CDR3 amino acids: CASSVAGAGELFF. In nucleotides, the CDR3 is TGTGCCAGCAGTGTAGCGGGTGCCGGGGAGCTGTTTTTT.

V is TRBV6-5 and J is TRBJ1-1; no definite D call. V was pared by 2 bases and J by 1 base, with 8 bases between. This CDR3 spans 14 amino acids. Germline-derived CDR1 and CDR2 are MNHEY and SVGAGI. CDR3 sequence reads: CASSYPRQNTEAFF. The CDR3 bases are TGTGCCAGCAGTTACCCCAGACAGAACACTGAAGCTTTCTTT.

The rearrangement joins TRBV5-5 to TRBJ2-6, with 10 bases that match TRBD2. With V trimmed by 1 base and J by 2 bases, 12 bases remained unmatched. The CDR3 sequence is 20 residues long. Per germline, CDR1 SGHKS and CDR2 YYEKEE (reference sequence). CDR3 nucleotides: TGTGCCAGCAGCTTGTTCTTGGCTAGCGGGAGAAACACTGGGGCCAACGTCCTGACTTTC. The encoded protein is CASSLFLASGRNTGANVLTF.

On this clone: A junction end diverges from the germline sequence, so it may reflect a read error. The CDR3 protein is CASSYGGATIF. The CDR3 region has the DNA TGTGCCAGCAGTTACGGGGGGGCAACGATCTTT. V usage is TRBV6-5 and J usage is TRBJ1-1, with D tentatively TRBD1 (6 bases). This CDR3 spans 11 amino acids. From germline, CDR1 is MNHEY and CDR2 SVGAGI.

The chain combines TRBV27 with TRBJ2-1; 11 bases agree with TRBD2. The CDR3 runs to 17 residues. Trimming removed 9 bases from V and 9 bases from J; junction bases left unmatched: 19. Germline loops: CDR1 MNHEY, CDR2 SMNVEV (reference sequence). The CDR3 here is CASFPISGRAFSGEQFF. The CDR3 bases are TGTGCCAGTTTCCCTATTAGCGGGAGGGCCTTTAGTGGTGAGCAGTTCTTC.

This clone was counted once. V and J are TRBV29-1 and TRBJ2-5, with a weak D call TRBD2 (7 bases). The CDR3 sequence is 11 residues long. V was trimmed by 6 bases and J by 9 bases, leaving 14 bases between them. Germline assignment: CDR1 SQVTM and CDR2 ANQGSEA. The CDR3 is CSVGGGMSQYF. The CDR3 bases are TGCAGCGTGGGGGGGGGCATGTCCCAGTACTTC.

In nucleotides, the CDR3 is TGTGCCAGCAGCTTAGCCCTAGCCAACTCCTACAATGAGCAGTTCTTC. As protein: CASSLALANSYNEQFF. The V and J genes are TRBV13 and TRBJ2-1; D may be TRBD2 (5 bases). Germline CDR1 PRHDT, CDR2 FYEKMQ (reference sequence). The CDR3 contains 16 residues. V shed 1 base and J shed 0 bases, with 10 bases lying between them. The complete variable domain, with remaining parts taken from reference TRBV13 and TRBJ2-1, reads AAGVIQSPRHLIKEKRETATLKCYPIPRHDTVYWYQQGPGQDPQFLISFYEKMQSDKGSIPDRFSAQQFSDYHSELNMSSLELGDSALYFCASSLALANSYNEQFFGPGTRLTVL.

The chain carries TRBV19 and TRBJ1-3, with a weak D call TRBD1 (5 bases). V was pared by 3 bases and J by 4 bases, with 10 bases between. There are 14 residues in the CDR3. Germline-derived CDR1 and CDR2 are LNHDA and SQIVND (reference sequence). As DNA, the CDR3 is TGTGCCAGTAGTATCGGGGGAGAAGGAAACACCATATATTTT. Encoded protein: CASSIGGEGNTIYF.

The chain employs TRBV30 and TRBJ1-6; D perhaps matches TRBD1 (5 bases). CDR3 length equals 13 residues. The V and J ends lost 1 base and 8 bases respectively, with 9 bases between them. CDR1 is GTSNPN and CDR2 is SVGIG in the germline V gene (reference sequence). CDR3 residues: CAWSGGLDSPLHF. Here the CDR3 DNA reads TGTGCCTGGAGTGGGGGGTTAGATTCACCCCTCCACTTT.

V gene TRBV27 combines with J gene TRBJ1-1; D ambiguous. Germline V gene data show CDR1 as MNHEY and CDR2 as SMNVEV (reference sequence). V was cut by 6 bases and J by 1 base, with 9 bases left in between. This CDR3 has 13 amino acids. The CDR3 coding sequence is TGTGCCAGCAGATTTTCACAGAACACTGAAGCTTTCTTT. This translates into CASRFSQNTEAFF.

The V and J genes are TRBV7-2 and TRBJ1-1, with D maybe TRBD1 (6 bases). Germline V gene sequence: CDR1 SGHTA, CDR2 FQGNSA. V was trimmed by 4 bases and J by 5 bases, leaving 17 bases between them. The CDR3 runs 15 residues. CDR3 DNA sequence: TGTGCCAGCAGCTCCCCGGAACAGGGAAGGACTGAAGCTTTCTTT. Its translation: CASSSPEQGRTEAFF. The whole variable domain, filled in from reference TRBV7-2 and TRBJ1-1, reads GAGVSQSPSNKVTEKGKDVELRCDPISGHTALYWYRQSLGQGLEFLIYFQGNSAPDKSGLPSDRFSAERTGGSVSTLTIQRTQQEDSAVYLCASSSPEQGRTEAFFGQGTRLTVV.